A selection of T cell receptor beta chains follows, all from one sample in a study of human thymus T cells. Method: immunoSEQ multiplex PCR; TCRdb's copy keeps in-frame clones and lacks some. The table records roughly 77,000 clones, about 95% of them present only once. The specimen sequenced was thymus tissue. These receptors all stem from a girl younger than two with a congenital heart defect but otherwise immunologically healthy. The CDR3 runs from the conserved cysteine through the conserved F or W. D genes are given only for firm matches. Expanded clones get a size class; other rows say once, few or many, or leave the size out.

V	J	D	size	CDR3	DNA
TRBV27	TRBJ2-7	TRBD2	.	CATSSGRLDEQYF	TGTGCCACCTCAAGCGGGAGGCTCGACGAGCAGTACTTC
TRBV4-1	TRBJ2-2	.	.	CASSQKASEPANTGELFF	TGCGCCAGCAGCCAAAAGGCTAGCGAGCCCGCGAACACCGGGGAGCTGTTTTTT
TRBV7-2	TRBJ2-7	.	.	CASSLNKGSRYEQYF	TGTGCCAGCAGCTTAAACAAAGGGTCCCGCTACGAGCAGTACTTC
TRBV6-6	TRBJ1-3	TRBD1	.	CASNDRGPGNTIYF	TGTGCCAGCAACGACAGGGGGCCTGGAAACACCATATATTTT
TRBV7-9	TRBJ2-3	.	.	CASSPDSVDTQYF	TGTGCCAGCAGTCCAGATAGCGTCGATACGCAGTATTTT
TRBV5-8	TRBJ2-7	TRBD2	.	CASSLPGLAGGSVHEQYF	TGTGCCAGCAGCTTGCCGGGACTAGCGGGAGGTTCAGTCCACGAGCAGTACTTC
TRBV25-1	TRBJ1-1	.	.	CASRVNTEAFF	TGTGCCAGCAGGGTGAACACTGAAGCTTTCTTT
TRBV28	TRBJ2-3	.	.	CATSKHRSTDTQYF	TGTGCCACGAGCAAACATCGGAGCACAGATACGCAGTATTTT
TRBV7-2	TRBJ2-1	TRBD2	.	CASSIKTSVNEQFF	TGTGCCAGCAGCATAAAGACTAGCGTGAATGAGCAGTTCTTC
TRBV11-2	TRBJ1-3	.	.	CASSFSGQTMRNTIYF	TGTGCCAGCAGCTTTTCGGGGCAAACTATGAGAAACACCATATATTTT
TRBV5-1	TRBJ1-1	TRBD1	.	CASSSPRGEGTEAFF	TGCGCCAGCAGCTCCCCCAGGGGGGAAGGTACTGAAGCTTTCTTT
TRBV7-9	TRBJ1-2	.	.	CASSLVSLPNYGYTF	TGTGCCAGCAGCTTAGTAAGCCTTCCAAACTATGGCTACACCTTC
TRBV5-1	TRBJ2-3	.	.	CASSPPGLEDTQYF	TGCGCCAGCAGCCCCCCGGGACTCGAGGATACGCAGTATTTT
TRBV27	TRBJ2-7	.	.	CASSFRGTSEQYF	TGTGCCAGCAGTTTTAGGGGGACGAGCGAGCAGTACTTC
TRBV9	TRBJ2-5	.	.	CASSQPGLYEETQYF	TGTGCCAGCAGCCAACCGGGACTTTACGAGGAGACCCAGTACTTC
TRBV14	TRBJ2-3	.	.	CASSQEDSGAGTDTQYF	TGTGCCAGCAGCCAAGAAGACAGTGGAGCGGGCACAGATACGCAGTATTTT
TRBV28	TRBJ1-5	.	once	CASSLSRDSNQPQHF	TGTGCCAGCAGTTTATCCAGGGATAGCAATCAGCCCCAGCATTTT
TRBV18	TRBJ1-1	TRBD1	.	CASSPRPGGKVPEAFF	TGTGCCAGCTCACCACGGCCAGGGGGCAAAGTCCCTGAAGCTTTCTTT
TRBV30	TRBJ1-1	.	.	CAWRGNRVRGTEAFF	TGTGCCTGGAGGGGGAACAGGGTTCGGGGCACTGAAGCTTTCTTT
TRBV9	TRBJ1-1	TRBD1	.	CASSVAGTGKAFF	TGTGCCAGCAGCGTGGCCGGGACAGGGAAAGCTTTCTTT